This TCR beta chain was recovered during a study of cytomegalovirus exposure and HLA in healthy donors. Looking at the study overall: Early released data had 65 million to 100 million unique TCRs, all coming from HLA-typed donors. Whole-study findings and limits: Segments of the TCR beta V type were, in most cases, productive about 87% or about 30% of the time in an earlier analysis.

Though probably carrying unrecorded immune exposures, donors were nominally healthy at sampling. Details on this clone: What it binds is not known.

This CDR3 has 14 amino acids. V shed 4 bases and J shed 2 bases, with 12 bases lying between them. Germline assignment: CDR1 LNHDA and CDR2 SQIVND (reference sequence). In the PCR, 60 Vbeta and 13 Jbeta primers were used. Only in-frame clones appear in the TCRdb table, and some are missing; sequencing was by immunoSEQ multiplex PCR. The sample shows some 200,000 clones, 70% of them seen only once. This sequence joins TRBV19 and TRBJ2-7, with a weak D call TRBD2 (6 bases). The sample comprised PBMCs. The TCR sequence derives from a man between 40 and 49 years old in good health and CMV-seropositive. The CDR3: CASSTAGGPYEQYF. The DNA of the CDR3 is TGTGCCAGTAGTACCGCCGGGGGACCCTACGAGCAGTACTTC.